These T cell receptor beta chains were read from a single sample in a study of tissue T cells after allogeneic stem cell transplantation. Generated by immunoSEQ multiplex PCR, the TCRdb table keeps only in-frame clones and is missing some. The sample comprises 20,000 to 30,000 clones, 75% to 95% of which are singletons, and roughly 2% rests with the top ten. Sequencing was performed on blood, taken before transplantation. Receptors originate from an older male donor who later had graft-versus-host disease after an allogeneic stem cell transplant. Both conserved end residues are part of each CDR3. Each record gives: J gene, D gene, clone size, V gene, CDR3 protein, CDR3 DNA. The D gene is left open where the match is weak. Clone size is given for some rows only: seen once, a few or many times, or a class if the clone is expanded.

j_gene: TRBJ2-1; d_gene: TRBD2; abundance: NA; v_gene: TRBV24-1; CDR3aa: CATSDPTSGYNEQFF; CDR3nt: TGTGCCACCAGTGACCCGACTAGCGGTTACAATGAGCAGTTCTTC
j_gene: TRBJ2-7; d_gene: TRBD1; abundance: NA; v_gene: TRBV7-9; CDR3aa: CASSLYRGHEQYF; CDR3nt: TGTGCCAGCAGCTTATACAGGGGCCACGAGCAGTACTTC
j_gene: TRBJ1-1; d_gene: NA; abundance: NA; v_gene: TRBV18; CDR3aa: CASSPPGGTEAFF; CDR3nt: TGTGCCAGCTCACCACCAGGGGGCACTGAAGCTTTCTTT
j_gene: TRBJ2-5; d_gene: TRBD1; abundance: NA; v_gene: TRBV6-5; CDR3aa: CASSYSTGGRETQYF; CDR3nt: TGTGCCAGCAGTTACTCGACAGGGGGCAGGGAGACCCAGTACTTC
j_gene: TRBJ2-1; d_gene: TRBD2; abundance: NA; v_gene: TRBV6-2/TRBV6-3; CDR3aa: CASSGTSGGPPLHNEQFF; CDR3nt: TGTGCCAGCAGTGGGACTAGCGGGGGGCCCCCTCTCCACAATGAGCAGTTCTTC
j_gene: TRBJ1-3; d_gene: NA; abundance: few; v_gene: TRBV5-8; CDR3aa: CASSLRWISGNTIYF; CDR3nt: TGTGCCAGCAGCTTGCGCTGGATCTCTGGAAACACCATATATTTT
j_gene: TRBJ1-2; d_gene: NA; abundance: NA; v_gene: TRBV5-1; CDR3aa: CASSLVSGNGYTF; CDR3nt: TGCGCCAGCAGCTTGGTTTCGGGGAATGGCTACACCTTC
j_gene: TRBJ1-6; d_gene: TRBD1; abundance: NA; v_gene: TRBV20-1; CDR3aa: CSASPGQLNSPLHF; CDR3nt: TGCAGTGCTAGTCCGGGACAGCTCAATTCACCCCTCCACTTT
j_gene: TRBJ2-5; d_gene: NA; abundance: NA; v_gene: TRBV1; CDR3aa: CTLTSSSRETQYF; CDR3nt: TGCACCTTGACTTCTAGTTCGCGAGAGACCCAGTACTTC
j_gene: TRBJ2-3; d_gene: NA; abundance: NA; v_gene: TRBV29-1; CDR3aa: CSVKEGHTQYF; CDR3nt: TGCAGCGTTAAGGAGGGCCATACGCAGTATTTT
j_gene: TRBJ2-7; d_gene: NA; abundance: NA; v_gene: TRBV10-1; CDR3aa: CASIYMTGLFHYEQYF; CDR3nt: TGCGCCAGCATCTATATGACGGGACTCTTCCATTACGAGCAGTACTTC
j_gene: TRBJ2-7; d_gene: NA; abundance: NA; v_gene: TRBV7-2; CDR3aa: CASSDRLEFRRGGYF; CDR3nt: TGTGCCAGCAGCGATCGACTAGAATTCAGGAGGGGTGGATACTTC
j_gene: TRBJ2-2; d_gene: TRBD2; abundance: NA; v_gene: TRBV7-2; CDR3aa: CASSLRAGVGDGELFF; CDR3nt: TGTGCCAGCAGCTTAAGAGCGGGAGTCGGAGACGGGGAGCTGTTTTTT
j_gene: TRBJ2-7; d_gene: NA; abundance: NA; v_gene: TRBV7-9; CDR3aa: CASRLGGSDGGEQYF; CDR3nt: TGTGCCAGCAGATTGGGGGGCAGTGATGGTGGCGAGCAGTACTTC
j_gene: TRBJ1-1; d_gene: TRBD1; abundance: NA; v_gene: TRBV2; CDR3aa: CASSGQGARKSTEAFF; CDR3nt: TGTGCCAGCAGCGGACAGGGGGCGCGGAAATCCACTGAAGCTTTCTTT
j_gene: TRBJ1-5; d_gene: NA; abundance: NA; v_gene: TRBV11-2; CDR3aa: CASSLEDYQPQHF; CDR3nt: TGTGCCAGCAGCTTAGAGGATTATCAGCCCCAGCATTTT
j_gene: TRBJ2-3; d_gene: TRBD2; abundance: NA; v_gene: TRBV11-3; CDR3aa: CASSLEAGVLGDTQYF; CDR3nt: TGTGCCAGCAGCTTAGAAGCGGGAGTGCTCGGAGATACGCAGTATTTT
j_gene: TRBJ1-5; d_gene: NA; abundance: NA; v_gene: TRBV9; CDR3aa: CASSLTGGAPQHF; CDR3nt: TGTGCCAGCAGCCTAACGGGTGGAGCGCCCCAGCATTTT
j_gene: TRBJ1-2; d_gene: NA; abundance: few; v_gene: TRBV5-1; CDR3aa: CASSLAPENYGYTF; CDR3nt: TGCGCCAGCAGCTTGGCGCCCGAAAACTATGGCTACACCTTC
j_gene: TRBJ2-5; d_gene: TRBD1; abundance: NA; v_gene: TRBV5-1; CDR3aa: CASSAGQGEQETQYF; CDR3nt: TGCGCCAGCAGCGCGGGACAGGGGGAGCAAGAGACCCAGTACTTC
j_gene: TRBJ2-1; d_gene: TRBD2; abundance: NA; v_gene: TRBV30; CDR3aa: CAWRPSGGRQFF; CDR3nt: TGTGCCTGGAGGCCTAGCGGGGGGAGGCAGTTCTTC
j_gene: TRBJ1-2; d_gene: NA; abundance: NA; v_gene: TRBV10-2; CDR3aa: CASSESPAYGYTF; CDR3nt: TGCGCCAGCAGTGAGTCCCCAGCCTATGGCTACACCTTC
j_gene: TRBJ2-7; d_gene: NA; abundance: once; v_gene: TRBV7-2; CDR3aa: CASSLQPGRLTYEQYF; CDR3nt: TGTGCCAGCAGCCTACAGCCCGGACGGTTAACCTACGAGCAGTACTTC
j_gene: TRBJ1-1; d_gene: TRBD1; abundance: NA; v_gene: TRBV28; CDR3aa: CASSSSGQGNTEAFF; CDR3nt: TGTGCCAGCAGTTCCTCGGGACAGGGTAACACTGAAGCTTTCTTT
j_gene: TRBJ2-5; d_gene: TRBD2; abundance: NA; v_gene: TRBV3-1/TRBV3-2; CDR3aa: CASSQASGGSVWVETQYF; CDR3nt: TGTGCCAGCAGCCAAGCTAGCGGGGGGTCCGTATGGGTAGAGACCCAGTACTTC
j_gene: TRBJ2-6; d_gene: NA; abundance: NA; v_gene: TRBV7-8; CDR3aa: CASSLAGLDFSGANVLTF; CDR3nt: TGTGCCAGCAGCTTAGCAGGGCTAGACTTCTCTGGGGCCAACGTCCTGACTTTC
j_gene: TRBJ1-3; d_gene: NA; abundance: NA; v_gene: TRBV5-4; CDR3aa: CASSLQAGGNTIYF; CDR3nt: TGTGCCAGCAGCTTACAGGCGGGAGGAAACACCATATATTTT
j_gene: TRBJ1-3; d_gene: NA; abundance: NA; v_gene: TRBV6-5; CDR3aa: CASSQAGSGNTIYF; CDR3nt: TGTGCCAGCAGCCAGGCCGGTTCTGGAAACACCATATATTTT
j_gene: TRBJ2-7; d_gene: TRBD2; abundance: NA; v_gene: TRBV18; CDR3aa: CASSPLREGEQYF; CDR3nt: TGTGCCAGCTCACCATTGCGGGAGGGCGAGCAGTACTTC
j_gene: TRBJ1-1; d_gene: NA; abundance: once; v_gene: TRBV19; CDR3aa: CASSIWGNTEAFF; CDR3nt: TGTGCCAGTAGTATATGGGGGAACACTGAAGCTTTCTTT
j_gene: TRBJ2-2; d_gene: TRBD1; abundance: NA; v_gene: TRBV9; CDR3aa: CASSPQGLNTGELFF; CDR3nt: TGTGCCAGCAGCCCACAGGGGCTGAACACCGGGGAGCTGTTTTTT
j_gene: TRBJ1-5; d_gene: NA; abundance: NA; v_gene: TRBV3-1/TRBV3-2; CDR3aa: CASSQGSGVGNQPQHF; CDR3nt: TGTGCCAGCAGCCAAGGTTCCGGGGTTGGCAATCAGCCCCAGCATTTT
j_gene: TRBJ1-2; d_gene: NA; abundance: NA; v_gene: TRBV15; CDR3aa: CATSTFEGYGYTF; CDR3nt: TGTGCCACCAGCACGTTCGAGGGGTATGGCTACACCTTC
j_gene: TRBJ2-7; d_gene: NA; abundance: NA; v_gene: TRBV5-1; CDR3aa: CASSLEGEQYF; CDR3nt: TGCGCCAGCAGCCTTGAAGGTGAGCAGTACTTC
j_gene: TRBJ2-1; d_gene: TRBD2; abundance: NA; v_gene: TRBV7-7; CDR3aa: CASSQEGLAGNEQFF; CDR3nt: TGTGCCAGCAGCCAGGAGGGGCTAGCGGGAAATGAGCAGTTCTTC
j_gene: TRBJ1-5; d_gene: NA; abundance: once; v_gene: TRBV20-1; CDR3aa: CSASNAPRVGQPQHF; CDR3nt: TGCAGTGCTAGTAATGCCCCCAGGGTAGGGCAGCCCCAGCATTTT
j_gene: TRBJ2-1; d_gene: NA; abundance: NA; v_gene: TRBV21-1; CDR3aa: CASITTGGNEQFF; CDR3nt: TGTGCCAGCATTACGACAGGGGGAAATGAGCAGTTCTTC